This TCR beta chain was identified in a study of blood T cell repertoires in COVID-19. Data came from immunoSEQ multiplex PCR; TCRdb stores just in-frame clones and leaves some out. The table lists hundreds of thousands of clones, 87% of them singletons, with approximately 10% in the top ten. The germline V gene has CDR1 SEHNR and CDR2 FQNEAQ (reference sequence). This CDR3 has 16 amino acids. V was pared by 5 bases and J by 7 bases, with 12 bases of the junction left unmatched. The chain is built from TRBV7-9 and TRBJ2-3; 10 nucleotides line up with TRBD2. Sequencing was carried out using PBMCs or T cells enriched from blood (not recorded which). The TCR sequence derives from a woman aged 45-59 years who had recovered from COVID-19. CDR3: CASSPALAGIVYTQYF. CDR3 bases: TGTGCCAGCAGCCCCGCACTAGCGGGGATTGTGTATACGCAGTATTTT.